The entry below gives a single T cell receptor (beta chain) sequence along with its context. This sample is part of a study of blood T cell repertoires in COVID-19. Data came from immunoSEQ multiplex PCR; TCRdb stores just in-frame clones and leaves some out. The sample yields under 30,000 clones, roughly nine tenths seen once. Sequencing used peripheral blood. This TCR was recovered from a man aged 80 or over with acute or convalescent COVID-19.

The CDR3 DNA reads as TGTGCCAGCAGTGAAGTGGGACAGGTCAGTGGCTACACCTTC. It translates to CASSEVGQVSGYTF. The chain joins TRBV2 to TRBJ1-2; 8 bases match TRBD1. The CDR3 extends over 14 amino acids. J gave up 7 bases and V 1 base, and 5 bases lay outside the gene matches. CDR1 is SNHLY, CDR2 FYNNEI, per germline.